The 21 T cell receptor beta chains reported below all come from one sample, sequenced in a study of regulatory T cells in long-lasting Graves disease. In building TCR beta libraries, iRepertoire HTBI primers were used together with Arm-PCR of CDR3 regions. TCRdb recomputed calls from the multiplex PCR reads with MiXCR, one row per CDR3 protein. The data contain about 240,000 distinct CDR3 sequences, 20% of them seen just once; the ten biggest clones take up roughly 14%. Documented time point: newly diagnosed GD, antithyroid drugs for less than 3 months. PBMC RNA was the source of the TCR library. The source was peripheral blood mononuclear cells (PBMCs), collected at new diagnosis, from a patient treated with antithyroid drugs. The receptors were sampled from a female donor with Graves disease.

In its sample, this clonotype was seen many times. J is TRBJ1-2 and V is TRBV9, with 9 positions matching TRBD1. Germline V gives CDR1 SGDLS, CDR2 YYNGEE. With V trimmed by 3 bases and J by 8 bases, 8 bases remained unmatched. The CDR3 totals 14 residues. Here the CDR3 reads CASSEGDRAWGYTF. The DNA of the CDR3 is TGTGCCAGCAGCGAAGGGGACAGGGCTTGGGGCTACACCTTC.

The sample holds a few counts of this clonotype. A much more abundant neighbour one base away suggests this may be a read error. This chain uses TRBV28 with TRBJ2-7, with 10 bases identical to TRBD2. Germline V lookup: CDR1 MDHEN, CDR2 SYDVKM. The CDR3 is 12 residues long. CDR3 region: CASRLAGYGQYF. The CDR3 bases are TGTGCCAGCAGACTAGCGGGGTACGGGCAGTACTTC.

This clonotype has more than one count but fewer than ten. This chain connects TRBV9 to TRBJ2-2; 9 nucleotides line up with TRBD1. From germline, CDR1 is SGDLS and CDR2 YYNGEE. V was clipped by 4 bases and J by 10 bases; unmatched bases: 8. CDR3 length equals 14 residues. CDR3 sequence (DNA): TGTGCCAGCAGCACCGGGACAGGGTCGAAGGAGCTGTTTTTT. It yields the protein CASSTGTGSKELFF.

The CDR3 is CASSDPPGELFF. The CDR3 nucleotides read TGTGCCAGCAGTGATCCCCCCGGGGAGCTGTTTTTT. V is TRBV2 and J is TRBJ2-2; no firm D call. CDR3 length: 12 amino acids. The ends were cut back, 3 bases at V and 6 bases at J, with 5 bases in the middle. Per the germline V gene, CDR1 is SNHLY and CDR2 is FYNNEI.

This clonotype was recorded at least ten times. Here the CDR3 DNA reads TGTGCCAGCAGTCCCGGGACCTCCACCGGGGAGCTGTTTTTT. Its translation is CASSPGTSTGELFF. V usage is TRBV2 and J usage is TRBJ2-2; D tentatively fits TRBD1 or TRBD2 (5 bases each). The germline V and J ends were trimmed by 5 bases and 4 bases, with 11 bases remaining between them. This CDR3 is built from 14 residues. Looked up from germline, CDR1 is SNHLY and CDR2 is FYNNEI.

This clonotype has more than one count but fewer than ten. The V gene is TRBV6-2 or TRBV6-3, the J gene TRBJ2-5, with 7 bases fitting TRBD1. The germline CDR1 and CDR2 sequences are MNHEY and SVGEGT. Trimming took 2 bases from V and 4 from J; bases not matched to a gene: 4. The CDR3 loop spans 14 amino acids. In nucleotides, the CDR3 is TGTGCCAGCAGTTACGGTTACAGGGGAGAGACCCAGTACTTC. Amino acid sequence: CASSYGYRGETQYF.

This clonotype was seen only a few times. This likely stems from a read error, as it lies one base from a far larger clone. The chain combines TRBV3-1 with TRBJ2-4, with a possible D match to TRBD1 (6 bases). CDR1 and CDR2 from the germline V gene are LGHDT and YNNKEL (reference sequence). The CDR3 runs 13 residues. Deletions cut 4 bases from V and 9 bases from J, with 13 bases between. This CDR3 is CASSRGQRGIQYF. DNA of the CDR3: TGTGCCAGCAGCCGGGGACAACGGGGCATTCAGTACTTC.

This clonotype was found many times. The chain links TRBV27 to TRBJ2-2; D is unclear. The CDR3 extends over 16 amino acids. Trimming removed 7 bases from V and 6 bases from J, with 21 bases in between. Per the germline V gene, CDR1 is MNHEY and CDR2 is SMNVEV (reference sequence). In DNA form, the CDR3 reads TGTGCCAGCACCGGTAGTAGGGCCGCCCGCGCCGGGGAGCTGTTTTTT. This translates into CASTGSRAARAGELFF.

This clonotype was seen a few times. V usage is TRBV28 and J usage is TRBJ2-3, with TRBD2 matching 11 bases. This CDR3 comprises 13 residues. From germline, CDR1 is MDHEN and CDR2 SYDVKM. The V segment lost 4 bases and the J segment 11 bases; nucleotides outside the gene matches: 5. The CDR3 region has the DNA TGTGCCAGCAGTTATCTCACTAGCGGGGGGCAGTATTTT. Its protein is CASSYLTSGGQYF.

This clonotype was picked up a small number of times. This chain links TRBV6-5 with TRBJ2-5; the D call may be TRBD1 or TRBD2 (6 bases each). The germline V and J ends were trimmed by 2 bases and 5 bases, with 15 bases remaining between them. Germline loops: CDR1 MNHEY, CDR2 SVGAGI. The CDR3 has 15 amino acids. CDR3 nucleotide sequence: TGTGCCAGCAGTTACCCCGGGGGCTATCACGAGACCCAGTACTTC. This translates into CASSYPGGYHETQYF.

Comments on this clonotype: This may be a read error, as it is one base from a much larger clone. The rearrangement joins TRBV10-3 to TRBJ2-2, with 12 bases fitting TRBD1. CDR1 ENHRY and CDR2 SYGVKD come from the germline V gene. The CDR3 length is 16 residues. CDR3 loop: CAIRSGTGGFTWELFF. The CDR3 DNA follows: TGTGCCATCAGATCCGGGACAGGGGGCTTCACCTGGGAGCTGTTTTTT.

The rearrangement links TRBV19 to TRBJ1-2; tentative D call: TRBD1 (5 bases). Between the trimmed V and J ends, which lost 7 bases and 6 bases, there was a span of 18 bases. There are 14 residues in the CDR3. Germline loops: CDR1 LNHDA, CDR2 SQIVND (reference sequence). The CDR3 region is CASTRTPIYNGYTF. CDR3 nucleotide sequence: TGTGCCAGTACTAGGACACCCATTTACAATGGCTACACCTTC.

This clonotype was detected ten times or more. The V gene is TRBV5-5, the J gene TRBJ2-7; no reliable D call. CDR1 and CDR2 from the germline V gene are SGHKS and YYEKEE (reference sequence). V was shortened by 1 base and J by 3 bases, with 17 bases between the two germline ends. This CDR3 is built from 16 residues. This CDR3 is CASSLHGDGVGYEQYF. CDR3 bases: TGTGCCAGCAGCTTGCATGGGGATGGGGTAGGCTACGAGCAGTACTTC.

At least ten counts were recorded for this clonotype. The chain employs TRBV6-1 and TRBJ2-5; 7 bases map to TRBD1. Trimming took 5 bases from V and 0 from J; bases not matched to a gene: 6. Germline CDR1 reads MNHNS; CDR2 reads SASEGT. This CDR3 is 15 amino acids long. The CDR3 nucleotides read TGTGCCAGCAGTCGACAGGGAAGGTACCAAGAGACCCAGTACTTC. As protein: CASSRQGRYQETQYF.

There are many counts of this clonotype. The J gene is TRBJ2-5, the V gene TRBV20-1, with a possible D match to TRBD2 (6 bases). Germline V CDR1 and CDR2: DFQATT, SNEGSKA (reference sequence). V dropped 2 bases and J dropped 1 base, with 11 bases sitting between them. The CDR3 consists of 14 residues. Here the CDR3 reads CSARSGRSQETQYF. Written as DNA, the CDR3 is TGCAGTGCTAGAAGCGGGCGGTCCCAAGAGACCCAGTACTTC.

The J gene is TRBJ2-1, the V gene TRBV28, with a weak D call TRBD2 (5 bases). Deletions cut 7 bases from V and 6 bases from J, with 16 bases between. Germline CDR1 and CDR2: MDHEN and SYDVKM. The CDR3 runs to 14 residues. The CDR3 DNA is TGTGCCAGCATAAGGACTCGAGCCTCCAATGAGCAGTTCTTC. Protein sequence: CASIRTRASNEQFF.

This clonotype occurred a few times. The chain recombines TRBV6-1 with TRBJ1-6, with 8 bases lining up with TRBD1. Germline CDR1 and CDR2: MNHNS and SASEGT. The CDR3 loop spans 14 amino acids. V lost 4 bases, J lost 4 bases, and 0 bases stayed unmatched. CDR3 bases: TGTGCCAGCAGTGGGGACAGGTATAATTCACCCCTCCACTTT. It yields the protein CASSGDRYNSPLHF.

This clonotype was seen at least ten times. The chain has TRBV10-3 and TRBJ1-1; D is perhaps TRBD1 (6 bases). The germline gives CDR1 ENHRY, CDR2 SYGVKD. V lost 2 bases and J lost 4, with 14 bases in between. The CDR3 covers 15 residues. DNA for the CDR3: TGTGCCATCAGTGAGGGTTATGGGGGGCTCACTGAAGCTTTCTTT. Amino acids: CAISEGYGGLTEAFF.

The rearrangement uses TRBV2 and TRBJ2-5; D might be TRBD2 (7 bases). Trimming removed 3 bases from V and 5 bases from J, with 16 bases in between. This CDR3 spans 15 amino acids. Germline assignment: CDR1 SNHLY and CDR2 FYNNEI. The DNA of the CDR3 is TGTGCCAGCAGTGAGAAGGGGGGGGCCTACGAGACCCAGTACTTC. Its protein product is CASSEKGGAYETQYF.

The sample holds many counts of this clonotype. The gene calls are TRBV7-2 and TRBJ2-3; D remains unclear. V was trimmed by 5 bases and J by 8 bases, leaving 17 bases between them. Germline V gives CDR1 SGHTA, CDR2 FQGNSA. The CDR3 covers 14 residues. CDR3 sequence reads: CASSLPTLLGTQYF. In DNA, the CDR3 is TGTGCCAGCAGCCTTCCGACCCTTCTTGGTACGCAGTATTTT. Looking up the rest from reference TRBV7-2 and TRBJ2-3 gives the full variable domain: GAGVSQSPSNKVTEKGKDVELRCDPISGHTALYWYRQSLGQGLEFLIYFQGNSAPDKSGLPSDRFSAERTGGSVSTLTIQRTQQEDSAVYLCASSLPTLLGTQYFGPGTRLTVL.

This clonotype appeared many times. The chain recombines TRBV28 with TRBJ1-5, with D unresolved. The germline V gene has CDR1 MDHEN and CDR2 SYDVKM. The CDR3 runs to 15 residues. Trimming took off 6 bases at V and 3 bases at J, with 15 bases between the two ends. The CDR3: CASSPPPLSNQPQHF. CDR3 sequence (DNA): TGTGCCAGCAGCCCCCCCCCCCTATCCAATCAGCCCCAGCATTTT.